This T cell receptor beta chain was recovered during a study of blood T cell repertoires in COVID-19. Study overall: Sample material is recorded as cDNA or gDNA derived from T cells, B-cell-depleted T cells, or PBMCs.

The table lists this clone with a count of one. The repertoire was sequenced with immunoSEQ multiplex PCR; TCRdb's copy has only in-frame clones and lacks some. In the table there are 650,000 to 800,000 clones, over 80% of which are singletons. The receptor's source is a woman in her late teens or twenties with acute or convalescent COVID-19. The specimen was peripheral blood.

The CDR3 DNA is TGTGCCAGCAGTACCCCAGGAAACACTGAAGCTTTCTTT. Its protein is CASSTPGNTEAFF. This chain uses TRBV6-2 or TRBV6-3 with TRBJ1-1, with D hard to call. V dropped 5 bases and J dropped 2 bases, with 9 bases sitting between them. This CDR3 contains 13 residues. Germline V gives CDR1 MNHEY, CDR2 SVGEGT.